This T cell receptor beta chain was captured in a study of T cells in Graves' hyperthyroidism and ophthalmopathy. Overall study: Peripheral blood specimens were obtained at initial diagnosis, prior to any treatment.

Patients were excluded because of uncontrolled infection, other autoimmune disease, pregnancy or lactation. Diagnosing involved the use of clinical symptoms, serum thyroxine and TRAb, thyroid ultrasound and orbital computed tomography. The germline gives CDR1 MGHRA, CDR2 YSYEKL. V was pared by 1 base and J by 5 bases, with 12 bases between. This CDR3 contains 14 residues. It was RNA transcripts that yielded the amplified TCR beta CDR3 regions. Using the HTBI primer set, a first-round RT-PCR was run on the TCR CDR3. TCRdb re-analysed the multiplex PCR reads in MiXCR, keeping a single row per CDR3 protein. The sample includes about 640,000 distinct CDR3 sequences, around 21% of them seen just once.

Source material: blood. The chain has TRBV4-1 and TRBJ2-7; no definite D call. This receptor was identified in a young man with Graves' ophthalmopathy. Written as DNA, the CDR3 is TGCGCCAGCAGCCAAGTACCTACCGCCCACGAGCAGTACTTC. Encoded protein: CASSQVPTAHEQYF.